Presented here are 31 T cell receptor beta chains from one specimen sequenced in a study of blood T cell repertoires in COVID-19 (dated by TCRdb to the early 2020s). The library was built by means of the immunoSEQ multiplex PCR assay. Entries here come from immuneACCESS through TCRdb and include only in-frame sequences with V and J called. Some clones fail to appear in such tables; in the studies checked, an unresolved V gene covers under half of the shortfall, and the cause of the remainder is unknown. The sample has a few hundred thousand clones on record, 89% of them singletons. In total, the top ten clones hold 1% to 1.5% of the sample. The sequencing input was peripheral blood. These receptors came from a man in his forties with acute or convalescent COVID-19.

Here the CDR3 reads CASSLDGGGIIYGYTF. Written as DNA, the CDR3 is TGTGCCAGCTCCCTAGACGGCGGGGGGATAATCTATGGCTACACCTTC. The V and J genes are TRBV18 and TRBJ1-2, with D maybe TRBD1 (5 bases). Germline V gives CDR1 KGHSH, CDR2 LQKENI. The V gene lost 6 bases and the J gene lost 4 bases, with 21 bases spanning the gap. The CDR3 is made up of 16 amino acids.

This clone was recorded once. The CDR3 region has the DNA TGTGCCAGCAGCCAAACGGCCAGGGGTACTGAAGCTTTCTTT. Protein: CASSQTARGTEAFF. This chain uses TRBV3-1 (or the pseudogene TRBV3-2) with TRBJ1-1; possibly TRBD1 for D (6 bases). V was shortened by 2 bases and J by 5 bases, with 12 bases between the two germline ends. Germline assignment: CDR1 LGHDT and CDR2 YNNKEL (reference sequence). CDR3 length: 14 amino acids.

The chain links TRBV27 to TRBJ2-7; weak D call: TRBD1 (6 bases). V was shortened by 2 bases and J by 3 bases, with 14 bases between the two germline ends. The germline V gene encodes CDR1 MNHEY and CDR2 SMNVEV (reference sequence). The CDR3 consists of 15 residues. The CDR3 spells CASSLPGHNLYEQYF. The CDR3 DNA sequence: TGTGCCAGCAGTTTACCGGGACACAATCTCTACGAGCAGTACTTC.

The rearrangement uses TRBV28 and TRBJ1-4, with a possible D match to TRBD1 (6 bases). CDR1 and CDR2 from the germline V gene are MDHEN and SYDVKM. V was pared by 2 bases and J by 6 bases, with 37 bases between. The CDR3 contains 23 residues. The CDR3 nucleotides are TGTGCCAGCAGTTTACCCAATCCGGTAACCTCGATCGAGGGGGGGACCCTAGATGAAAAACTGTTTTTT. Protein product: CASSLPNPVTSIEGGTLDEKLFF. Together with reference TRBV28 and TRBJ1-4, the CDR3 gives the full variable domain: DVKVTQSSRYLVKRTGEKVFLECVQDMDHENMFWYRQDPGLGLRLIYFSYDVKMKEKGDIPEGYSVSREKKERFSLILESASTNQTSMYLCASSLPNPVTSIEGGTLDEKLFFGSGTQLSVL.

This clone was counted once. The chain employs TRBV2 and TRBJ2-4; 12 bases fit TRBD2. The germline gives CDR1 SNHLY, CDR2 FYNNEI. The length of the CDR3 is 19 residues. Losses at the gene ends were 3 bases for V and 0 bases for J; bases not matched to a gene: 9. CDR3 sequence: CASSEEGLAGRLAKNIQYF. CDR3 nucleotide sequence: TGTGCCAGCAGTGAGGAAGGACTAGCGGGGCGATTAGCCAAAAACATTCAGTACTTC. The variable domain in full, completed from reference TRBV2 and TRBJ2-4, reads EPEVTQTPSHQVTQMGQEVILRCVPISNHLYFYWYRQILGQKVEFLVSFYNNEISEKSEIFDDQFSVERPDGSNFTLKIRSTKLEDSAMYFCASSEEGLAGRLAKNIQYFGAGTRLSVL.

This clone was recorded only once. V is TRBV27 and J is TRBJ2-7, with D unresolved. The germline CDR1 and CDR2 sequences are MNHEY and SMNVEV (reference sequence). V shed 3 bases and J shed 6 bases, with 15 bases lying between them. The CDR3 is made up of 14 amino acids. The CDR3 DNA reads as TGTGCCAGCAGTTTTACCCGATCCGCAGTCGAGCAGTACTTC. Residues: CASSFTRSAVEQYF.

The chain recombines TRBV30 with TRBJ1-3; unclear D gene. Germline lookup yields CDR1 GTSNPN and CDR2 SVGIG (reference sequence). V dropped 5 bases and J dropped 0 bases, with 11 bases sitting between them. This CDR3 has 14 residues. CDR3 sequence (DNA): TGTGCCTGGGACCAAAGGAGCTCTGGAAACACCATATATTTT. The encoded protein is CAWDQRSSGNTIYF. The full variable domain, in which reference TRBV30 and TRBJ1-3 provide the parts outside the CDR3, is SQTIHQWPATLVQPVGSPLSLECTVEGTSNPNLYWYRQAAGRGLQLLFYSVGIGQISSEVPQNLSASRPQDRQFILSSKKLLLSDSGFYLCAWDQRSSGNTIYFGEGSWLTVV.

The rearrangement uses TRBV14 and TRBJ2-1; no definite D call. Germline V gene sequence: CDR1 SGHDN, CDR2 FVKESK. The CDR3 covers 13 residues. Between the trimmed V and J ends, which lost 1 base and 8 bases, there was a span of 9 bases. The CDR3 reads CASSQGLDDEQFF. The CDR3 bases are TGTGCCAGCAGCCAAGGTCTAGATGATGAGCAGTTCTTC. Full variable domain (outside the CDR3, taken from reference TRBV14 and TRBJ2-1): EAGVTQFPSHSVIEKGQTVTLRCDPISGHDNLYWYRRVMGKEIKFLLHFVKESKQDESGMPNNRFLAERTGGTYSTLKVQPAELEDSGVYFCASSQGLDDEQFFGPGTRLTVL.

The chain links TRBV6-4 to TRBJ2-3; maybe TRBD1 (5 bases). This CDR3 region has 15 residues. The V gene lost 6 bases and the J gene lost 2 bases, with 15 bases spanning the gap. Germline V lookup: CDR1 MRHNA, CDR2 SNTAGT. The chain's CDR3 is CASSETGVYTDTQYF. The CDR3 coding sequence is TGTGCCAGCAGCGAAACAGGAGTATACACAGATACGCAGTATTTT.

J is TRBJ2-5 and V is TRBV7-9; unclear D gene. V gave up 5 bases and J gave up 2 bases, with 9 bases separating them. The CDR3 runs to 13 residues. Per germline, CDR1 SEHNR and CDR2 FQNEAQ (reference sequence). CDR3 nucleotides: TGTGCCAGCAGCGGCGGCGCTCAAGAGACCCAGTACTTC. This translates into CASSGGAQETQYF.

This chain uses TRBV2 with TRBJ2-4; 12 bases map to TRBD2. With V trimmed by 4 bases and J by 3 bases, 4 bases remained unmatched. CDR3 size: 16 residues. In germline, CDR1 is SNHLY, CDR2 FYNNEI. The CDR3 spells CASSVGTSGFKNIQYF. The CDR3 DNA reads TGTGCCAGCAGTGTGGGGACTAGCGGGTTCAAAAACATTCAGTACTTC.

This chain joins TRBV7-2 and TRBJ1-6; D uncertain. This CDR3 is 15 amino acids long. Germline CDR1 and CDR2: SGHTA and FQGNSA. Trimming shortened V by 0 bases and J by 9 bases, and 12 bases separated the two germline ends. CDR3 DNA sequence: TGTGCCAGCAGCTTAGCGAGGTTTACGGGTTCACCCCTCCACTTT. It codes for CASSLARFTGSPLHF. Looking up the rest from reference TRBV7-2 and TRBJ1-6 gives the full variable domain: GAGVSQSPSNKVTEKGKDVELRCDPISGHTALYWYRQSLGQGLEFLIYFQGNSAPDKSGLPSDRFSAERTGGSVSTLTIQRTQQEDSAVYLCASSLARFTGSPLHFGNGTRLTVT.

This chain links TRBV6-5 with TRBJ1-1, with 8 nucleotides matching TRBD1. V dropped 7 bases and J dropped 3; count of bases not matched to a gene: 4. Per germline, CDR1 MNHEY and CDR2 SVGAGI. CDR3 length equals 13 residues. CDR3 sequence: CASTRQGYTEAFF. CDR3 coding DNA: TGTGCCAGCACTCGACAGGGGTACACTGAAGCTTTCTTT.

This rearrangement joins TRBV4-3 to TRBJ2-1; 7 bases line up with TRBD2. Trimming took 0 bases from V and 6 from J; bases not matched to a gene: 8. The CDR3 runs 16 residues. CDR1 and CDR2 from the germline V gene are LGHNA and YSLEER. In DNA, the CDR3 is TGCGCCAGCAGCCAAGAGGGGGGGGGATCCGTCAATGAGCAGTTCTTC. Protein product: CASSQEGGGSVNEQFF.

In this sample, this clone turned up a few times. V usage is TRBV19 and J usage is TRBJ1-1; no clear D. Germline values: CDR1 LNHDA, CDR2 SQIVND (reference sequence). The V gene lost 2 bases and the J gene lost 0 bases, with 7 bases spanning the gap. This CDR3 region has 14 residues. CDR3 bases: TGTGCCAGTAGTATACAGGCTATGAACACTGAAGCTTTCTTT. Its protein product is CASSIQAMNTEAFF.

The chain couples TRBV7-8 to TRBJ1-1, with 7 bases lining up with TRBD1. CDR3 size: 15 residues. V gave up 1 base and J gave up 5 bases; unmatched junction bases: 7. Germline V gene sequence: CDR1 SGHVS, CDR2 FQNEAQ. The CDR3 DNA reads TGTGCCAGCAGCTTAGAACAGGGGCTGGGGACTGAAGCTTTCTTT. This encodes CASSLEQGLGTEAFF.

The chain uses TRBV5-1 and TRBJ2-3; possibly TRBD2 for D (5 bases). Germline CDR1 and CDR2: SGHRS and YFSETQ. Trimming stripped 1 base from V and 2 bases from J, with 17 bases between. There are 17 residues in the CDR3. DNA for the CDR3: TGCGCCAGCAGCTTGCTTACGGATTTGAGGGCCACAGATACGCAGTATTTT. This encodes CASSLLTDLRATDTQYF.

The rearrangement uses TRBV5-1 and TRBJ1-1, with 9 bases that match TRBD1. Germline V gene sequence: CDR1 SGHRS, CDR2 YFSETQ. The CDR3 covers 16 residues. J was trimmed by 7 bases and V by 3 bases; bases with no gene match: 13. The CDR3 region is CASSSTGTGLIGEAFF. In DNA form, the CDR3 reads TGCGCCAGCAGCTCAACCGGGACAGGGTTGATTGGTGAAGCTTTCTTT.

The chain recombines TRBV6-1 with TRBJ2-6, with D possibly being TRBD1 (6 bases). Germline CDR1 reads MNHNS; CDR2 reads SASEGT. CDR3 length equals 18 residues. Trimming removed 2 bases from V and 0 bases from J, with 14 bases in between. The CDR3 loop is CASSELPGVGSGANVLTF. CDR3 nucleotide sequence: TGTGCCAGCAGTGAACTCCCAGGGGTTGGCTCTGGGGCCAACGTCCTGACTTTC.

The gene calls are TRBV28 and TRBJ2-5; 14 nucleotides align to TRBD2. Germline CDR1 reads MDHEN; CDR2 reads SYDVKM. The CDR3 runs to 16 residues. The J segment lost 3 bases and the V segment lost 5 bases, leaving 5 bases of the junction unmatched. The CDR3 bases are TGTGCCAGCAGTCACGGACTAGCGGGGGGAGAAGAGACCCAGTACTTC. Translation: CASSHGLAGGEETQYF.

CDR3 nucleotide sequence: TGTGCCAGCAGCGTGGGCCTTCCCGAAGCTTTCTTT. Residues: CASSVGLPEAFF. This rearrangement joins TRBV2 to TRBJ1-1; D is uncertain. Germline assignment: CDR1 SNHLY and CDR2 FYNNEI. The CDR3 is 12 residues long. The ends were cut back, 6 bases at V and 8 bases at J, with 13 bases in the middle. The full variable domain, its missing parts supplied by reference TRBV2 and TRBJ1-1, is EPEVTQTPSHQVTQMGQEVILRCVPISNHLYFYWYRQILGQKVEFLVSFYNNEISEKSEIFDDQFSVERPDGSNFTLKIRSTKLEDSAMYFCASSVGLPEAFFGQGTRLTVV.

V usage is TRBV7-6 and J usage is TRBJ2-3; 11 bases are shared with TRBD2. Germline-derived CDR1 and CDR2 are SGHVS and FNYEAQ. The CDR3 extends over 15 amino acids. Germline trimming cut 3 bases from V and 5 bases from J; bases unmatched to any gene: 4. CDR3 in DNA: TGTGCCAGCAGCTTGGTACTAGCGGGAGTAGATACGCAGTATTTT. Its translation: CASSLVLAGVDTQYF.

The DNA for the CDR3 is TGTGCCAGCAGCATCGCCGAGTCCAGGGGGCGCGGAACCGGGGAGCTGTTTTTT. This sequence encodes CASSIAESRGRGTGELFF. The chain links TRBV7-9 to TRBJ2-2; 8 positions match TRBD1. Trimming cost V 5 bases and J 5 bases; bases outside gene matches: 16. The CDR3 runs 18 residues. From germline, CDR1 is SEHNR and CDR2 FQNEAQ (reference sequence).

This clone is a singleton in its sample. V is TRBV5-6 and J is TRBJ2-1; TRBD2 matches at 10 bases. This CDR3 is 15 amino acids long. Unmatched junction bases numbered 2, after V lost 0 bases and J lost 5 bases. Germline assignment: CDR1 SGHDT and CDR2 YYEEEE. In nucleotides, the CDR3 is TGTGCCAGCAGCTTGGAACTAGCGGGAAACAATGAGCAGTTCTTC. Protein sequence: CASSLELAGNNEQFF.

Note on this clone: Distinct nucleotide sequences in the sample also encode this CDR3. The chain is built from TRBV7-2 and TRBJ1-1; no firm D call. Looked up from germline, CDR1 is SGHTA and CDR2 is FQGNSA. This CDR3 comprises 13 residues. V gave up 3 bases and J gave up 1 base, with 6 bases separating them. The DNA of the CDR3 is TGTGCCAGCAGCTTTGGAGAGAACACTGAAGCTTTCTTT. Translating it yields CASSFGENTEAFF.

CDR3 amino acids: CAISDPADRTYEQYF. CDR3 DNA sequence: TGTGCCATCAGTGATCCTGCGGACAGGACCTACGAGCAGTACTTC. The gene calls are TRBV10-3 and TRBJ2-7, with 7 bases matching TRBD1. The CDR3 is 15 amino acids. The V gene end was trimmed by 3 bases and the J gene end by 2 bases; junction bases not matched to a gene: 7. Germline loops: CDR1 ENHRY, CDR2 SYGVKD.

The genes are TRBV29-1 and TRBJ2-4; maybe TRBD2 (5 bases). Trimming removed 7 bases from V and 14 bases from J, with 18 bases in between. Germline lookup yields CDR1 SQVTM and CDR2 ANQGSEA. The CDR3 is 11 amino acids. This CDR3 is CSARGDYTEYF. In nucleotides, the CDR3 is TGCAGCGCCCGGGGTGACTACACAGAGTACTTC.

The chain uses TRBV12-3 or TRBV12-4 and TRBJ1-1; D uncertain. The V and J ends lost 7 bases and 0 bases respectively, with 9 bases between them. CDR3 length: 13 amino acids. CDR3 sequence reads: CASIRDLNTEAFF. The CDR3 DNA reads as TGTGCCAGCATCCGAGATCTGAACACTGAAGCTTTCTTT.

The chain is built from TRBV11-2 and TRBJ2-1; no clear D. V lost 3 bases to trimming and J lost 0 bases, with 9 bases between them. Germline CDR1 reads SGHAT; CDR2 reads FQNNGV. This CDR3 is 15 amino acids long. CDR3 sequence: CASSFEASSYNEQFF. CDR3 nucleotide sequence: TGTGCCAGCAGCTTTGAGGCGAGCTCCTACAATGAGCAGTTCTTC.

The CDR3 bases are TGTGCCAGCAGCGGGACAGGCCCCGGAGACACTGAAGCTTTCTTT. Encoded protein: CASSGTGPGDTEAFF. This chain joins TRBV5-4 and TRBJ1-1, with 8 bases matching TRBD1. The trim removed 4 bases at V and 3 bases at J, leaving 8 bases unmatched. The CDR3 sequence is 15 residues long. Per germline, CDR1 SGHNT and CDR2 YYREEE (reference sequence).

The chain is built from TRBV2 and TRBJ2-3, with 9 bases lining up with TRBD1. Germline V CDR1 and CDR2: SNHLY, FYNNEI. This CDR3 has 15 residues. J was trimmed by 4 bases and V by 3 bases; bases with no gene match: 5. This chain's CDR3 is CASSDRDRVPDTQYF. CDR3 bases: TGTGCCAGCAGTGACCGGGACAGGGTTCCAGATACGCAGTATTTT.